These 29 T cell receptor beta chains were sequenced from one sample in a study of OX40 agonist ivuxolimab in advanced cancers. Receptors were amplified or captured by the immunoSEQ multiplex PCR assay. TCRdb carries this immuneACCESS record with in-frame sequences only. Its versions omit some clonotypes, under half of them owing to an unresolved V gene in the studies checked, with the rest unexplained. This sample comprises tens of thousands of clones, around nine tenths of them detected only once. Approximately 10% of the sample is in the top ten clones. The specimen was CD4+ or CD8+ T cells sorted from blood, collected in a trial of the OX40 agonist ivuxolimab. Every receptor here comes from an adult with an advanced solid tumor such as melanoma, head and neck, liver or kidney cancer.

The chain carries TRBV7-2 and TRBJ1-3, with TRBD1 matching 10 bases. Germline V gene lookup returns CDR1 SGHTA and CDR2 FQGNSA. This CDR3 region has 17 residues. V was pared by 5 bases and J by 0 bases, with 7 bases of the junction left unmatched. Written as DNA, the CDR3 is TGTGCCAGCAGCACCCGGACAGGGGGATACTCTGGAAACACCATATATTTT. It codes for CASSTRTGGYSGNTIYF.

This clone has only a few counts. The J gene is TRBJ2-7, the V gene TRBV27; 12 bases align to TRBD2. The J segment lost 4 bases and the V segment lost 3 bases, leaving 10 bases of the junction unmatched. This CDR3 comprises 17 residues. Per the germline V gene, CDR1 is MNHEY and CDR2 is SMNVEV (reference sequence). CDR3: CASSLLASGRAEYEQYF. The CDR3 nucleotides read TGTGCCAGCAGTTTGCTGGCTAGCGGGAGGGCGGAGTACGAGCAGTACTTC.

This chain connects TRBV7-9 to TRBJ2-3; possible D gene TRBD1, 6 bases. The germline gives CDR1 SEHNR, CDR2 FQNEAQ (reference sequence). CDR3 size: 14 residues. V lost 3 bases to trimming and J lost 1 base, with 8 bases between them. The CDR3 loop reads CASSFPGGTDTQYF. CDR3 nucleotides: TGTGCCAGCAGCTTTCCAGGGGGCACAGATACGCAGTATTTT.

The genes are TRBV4-1 and TRBJ2-7; D is ambiguous. V was clipped by 1 base and J by 3 bases, with 13 bases between them. Germline assignment: CDR1 MGHRA and CDR2 YSYEKL. This CDR3 comprises 15 residues. The CDR3 bases are TGCGCCAGCAGCCAAGCCTTAGACGGAATCTACGAGCAGTACTTC. It codes for CASSQALDGIYEQYF.

V is TRBV6-5 and J is TRBJ2-1; no reliable D call. Germline loops: CDR1 MNHEY, CDR2 SVGAGI. The V end lost 11 bases, the J end lost 4 bases, and 12 bases lay between the germline ends. CDR3 length: 12 amino acids. Written as DNA, the CDR3 is TGTGCCGCCTCAGCGACATACAATGAGCAGTTCTTC. Its protein is CAASATYNEQFF.

The chain employs TRBV4-3 and TRBJ1-3, with D hard to call. Per germline, CDR1 LGHNA and CDR2 YSLEER. This CDR3 has 15 amino acids. The germline V and J ends were trimmed by 2 bases and 0 bases, with 8 bases remaining between them. The CDR3 reads CASSQLGSSGNTIYF. CDR3 in DNA: TGCGCCAGCAGCCAACTTGGGTCCTCTGGAAACACCATATATTTT.

This clone was counted a single time. The V call is TRBV12-5, the J call TRBJ1-1; no reliable D call. Trimming took 4 bases from V and 1 from J, leaving 4 bases between them. CDR1 is LGHNT and CDR2 is FRNRAP in the germline V gene. CDR3 length equals 12 residues. The CDR3 protein is CASGWKNTEAFF. The DNA of the CDR3 is TGTGCTAGTGGTTGGAAGAACACTGAAGCTTTCTTT.

This clone came up a few times. The chain links TRBV9 to TRBJ2-6; no clear D gene. CDR1 is SGDLS and CDR2 is YYNGEE in the germline V gene. The CDR3 totals 14 residues. V was shortened by 3 bases and J by 0 bases, with 4 bases between the two germline ends. CDR3 DNA sequence: TGTGCCAGCAGCGCAAGCTCTGGGGCCAACGTCCTGACTTTC. Its protein product is CASSASSGANVLTF.

The V gene is TRBV6-5, the J gene TRBJ2-7; possibly TRBD2 for D (5 bases). Trimming cost V 2 bases and J 5 bases, with 13 bases left between them. This CDR3 comprises 14 residues. Germline-derived CDR1 and CDR2 are MNHEY and SVGAGI. The CDR3 DNA reads as TGTGCCAGCAGTTACGGTGGGAGTCAGAACGAGCAGTACTTC. Protein product: CASSYGGSQNEQYF.

The CDR3 sequence is CASSSGGGRDEQYF. The CDR3 nucleotides read TGCGCCAGCAGCAGCGGGGGAGGGAGAGACGAGCAGTACTTC. The V gene is TRBV4-1, the J gene TRBJ2-7; 8 bases are a match to TRBD2. Trimming at V came to 5 bases and at J to 5 bases, leaving 8 bases not matched to a gene. Germline V gene data show CDR1 as MGHRA and CDR2 as YSYEKL. The CDR3 has 14 amino acids.

This chain joins TRBV5-1 and TRBJ2-3, with D perhaps TRBD1 or TRBD2 (5 bases each). Germline V lookup: CDR1 SGHRS, CDR2 YFSETQ. The CDR3 is made up of 17 amino acids. V lost 3 bases, J lost 4 bases, and 21 bases lay in between. For the CDR3, the DNA is TGCGCCAGCAGCTCACACCTATTACCAGGGACCGCAGATACGCAGTATTTT. It encodes CASSSHLLPGTADTQYF.

The chain has TRBV2 and TRBJ2-5; 9 nucleotides align to TRBD2. The DNA end lines up better with TRBJ2-7; the J call may be wrong. Germline CDR1 and CDR2: SNHLY and FYNNEI. The CDR3 covers 15 residues. CDR3 nucleotide sequence: TGTGCCAGCAGTTGGGAGCGGGAGGCCTCCTACGAGCAGTACTTC. The encoded protein is CASSWEREASYEQYF.

This chain uses TRBV11-3 with TRBJ1-1; 7 bases are shared with TRBD1. The CDR3 has 13 residues. The V gene end was trimmed by 3 bases and the J gene end by 7 bases; junction bases not matched to a gene: 5. Per the germline V gene, CDR1 is SGHNT and CDR2 is YENEEA. CDR3 amino acids: CASSLGQTYEAFF. CDR3 DNA sequence: TGTGCCAGCAGCTTGGGACAGACTTATGAAGCTTTCTTT.

The chain uses TRBV9 and TRBJ2-3, with D perhaps TRBD2 (6 bases). V lost 0 bases, J lost 6 bases, and 8 bases lay in between. CDR1 is SGDLS and CDR2 is YYNGEE in the germline V gene. This CDR3 is built from 13 residues. The CDR3, as DNA: TGTGCCAGCAGCGTAGGGGGGAGGGATACGCAGTATTTT. Encoded protein: CASSVGGRDTQYF.

This clone is medium-sized in the sample. The chain uses TRBV5-4 and TRBJ2-5, with D tentatively TRBD1 (6 bases). V was clipped by 4 bases and J by 2 bases, with 12 bases between them. The CDR3 has 14 residues. Germline-derived CDR1 and CDR2 are SGHNT and YYREEE (reference sequence). CDR3 sequence reads: CASSRNRAQETQYF. The CDR3 DNA sequence: TGTGCCAGCAGCCGGAACAGGGCTCAAGAGACCCAGTACTTC.

The chain links TRBV27 to TRBJ2-1; 9 nucleotides match TRBD2. This CDR3 spans 16 amino acids. V shed 6 bases and J 5 bases; nucleotides not matched to a gene: 11. Germline CDR1 reads MNHEY; CDR2 reads SMNVEV (reference sequence). The CDR3 reads CASRNPGLAAHNEQFF. The CDR3 DNA reads as TGTGCCAGCAGAAACCCGGGACTAGCCGCTCACAATGAGCAGTTCTTC.

The chain couples TRBV13 to TRBJ1-6, with a tentative D call TRBD1 (6 bases). The V and J ends lost 5 bases and 8 bases respectively, with 16 bases between them. Germline V gene data show CDR1 as PRHDT and CDR2 as FYEKMQ (reference sequence). The CDR3 consists of 15 residues. The CDR3 loop is CASSTGQGFDSPLHF. DNA for the CDR3: TGTGCCAGCAGCACCGGGCAGGGGTTTGATTCACCCCTCCACTTT.

The chain has TRBV7-9 and TRBJ2-2, with 9 bases lining up with TRBD2. Germline V CDR1 and CDR2: SEHNR, FQNEAQ (reference sequence). Germline trimming cut 5 bases from V and 7 bases from J; bases unmatched to any gene: 8. This CDR3 has 15 residues. The CDR3 loop is CASSRSSGTHGELFF. CDR3 coding DNA: TGTGCCAGCAGCAGATCTAGCGGGACGCACGGGGAGCTGTTTTTT.

The rearrangement links TRBV29-1 to TRBJ2-5; TRBD2 agrees at 11 bases. Germline V gene sequence: CDR1 SQVTM, CDR2 ANQGSEA. The CDR3 has 15 residues. Trimming at V came to 3 bases and at J to 5 bases, leaving 8 bases not matched to a gene. The DNA for the CDR3 is TGCAGCGTTGACGGGACTAGCGGAGGGTGGGAGACCCAGTACTTC. This gives the protein CSVDGTSGGWETQYF.

This chain connects TRBV7-9 to TRBJ2-3, with 9 bases fitting TRBD1. The germline gives CDR1 SEHNR, CDR2 FQNEAQ (reference sequence). The CDR3 has 16 amino acids. V lost 4 bases to trimming and J lost 8 bases; unmatched junction nucleotides: 13. Here the CDR3 reads CASSSGTGIEKGTQYF. In DNA form, the CDR3 reads TGTGCCAGCAGCTCAGGGACAGGGATCGAGAAGGGTACGCAGTATTTT.

The chain uses TRBV5-4 and TRBJ2-7; D uncertain. V lost 1 base and J lost 0, with 8 bases in between. CDR1 is SGHNT, CDR2 YYREEE, per germline (reference sequence). CDR3 length equals 14 residues. The CDR3 region is CASSLSDDSYEQYF. The CDR3 nucleotides are TGTGCCAGCAGCTTGTCGGATGACTCCTACGAGCAGTACTTC.

This clone is labeled medium-sized. The chain joins TRBV9 to TRBJ1-2; 8 nucleotides match TRBD1. Germline V gene lookup returns CDR1 SGDLS and CDR2 YYNGEE. The CDR3 is 14 amino acids. The J segment lost 7 bases and the V segment lost 4 bases, leaving 9 bases of the junction unmatched. The CDR3 DNA reads TGTGCCAGCAGCACTACAGGGGGAGCTGGTGGCTACACCTTC. It is translated as CASSTTGGAGGYTF.

This chain connects TRBV6-5 to TRBJ2-7; D is unresolved. From germline, CDR1 is MNHEY and CDR2 SVGAGI. Trimming took off 6 bases at V and 7 bases at J, with 7 bases between the two ends. The CDR3 is 10 amino acids. CDR3 nucleotide sequence: TGTGCCAGCAGGAGCGTAGAGCAGTACTTC. It yields the protein CASRSVEQYF.

The chain carries TRBV30 and TRBJ2-3; D ambiguous. V lost 3 bases to trimming and J lost 2 bases, with 15 bases between them. Germline CDR1 GTSNPN, CDR2 SVGIG (reference sequence). CDR3 size: 15 residues. CDR3 sequence: CAWSLVSLVTDTQYF. The CDR3 DNA reads as TGTGCCTGGAGCCTAGTTAGCCTTGTCACAGATACGCAGTATTTT.

The CDR3 DNA reads as TGTGCCAGCCGAGGGGGCAGTGACACTGAAGCTTTCTTT. This gives the protein CASRGGSDTEAFF. The chain combines TRBV5-4 with TRBJ1-1, with 7 bases identical to TRBD1. V trimming: 7 bases; J trimming: 3 bases; junction bases outside the gene matches: 6. The CDR3 runs to 13 residues. Germline V gene data show CDR1 as SGHNT and CDR2 as YYREEE (reference sequence).

The chain carries TRBV6-6 and TRBJ1-2; D may be TRBD1 (6 bases). The CDR3 extends over 16 amino acids. Germline CDR1 and CDR2: MNHNY and SVGAGI (reference sequence). Between the trimmed V and J ends, which lost 6 bases and 5 bases, there was a span of 22 bases. CDR3 coding DNA: TGTGCCAGCAGCACCGATCCGGACAGACCGGGGTATGGCTACACCTTC. As protein: CASSTDPDRPGYGYTF.

This chain connects TRBV27 to TRBJ2-5; D possibly corresponds to TRBD1 (5 bases). CDR1 is MNHEY, CDR2 SMNVEV, per germline (reference sequence). The CDR3 extends over 14 amino acids. V lost 2 bases and J 5 bases, leaving 12 bases between the germline ends. CDR3 nucleotide sequence: TGTGCCAGCAGTTTAGGCAGGGCGTTCGAGACCCAGTACTTC. It codes for CASSLGRAFETQYF.

This clone was seen a handful of times. This chain joins TRBV4-1 and TRBJ2-7; D remains ambiguous. Trimming shortened V by 0 bases and J by 3 bases, and 9 bases separated the two germline ends. Germline V lookup: CDR1 MGHRA, CDR2 YSYEKL. The CDR3 consists of 14 residues. DNA of the CDR3: TGCGCCAGCAGCCAAGAGTCAGGATTCTACGAGCAGTACTTC. It is translated as CASSQESGFYEQYF.

V and J are TRBV11-2 and TRBJ2-3, with D perhaps TRBD1 (5 bases). The V gene lost 2 bases and the J gene lost 0 bases, with 12 bases spanning the gap. The CDR3 runs 16 residues. The germline V gene encodes CDR1 SGHAT and CDR2 FQNNGV. CDR3 nucleotides: TGTGCCAGCAGCTTATGGGGCACACTTAGCACAGATACGCAGTATTTT. Amino acid sequence: CASSLWGTLSTDTQYF.